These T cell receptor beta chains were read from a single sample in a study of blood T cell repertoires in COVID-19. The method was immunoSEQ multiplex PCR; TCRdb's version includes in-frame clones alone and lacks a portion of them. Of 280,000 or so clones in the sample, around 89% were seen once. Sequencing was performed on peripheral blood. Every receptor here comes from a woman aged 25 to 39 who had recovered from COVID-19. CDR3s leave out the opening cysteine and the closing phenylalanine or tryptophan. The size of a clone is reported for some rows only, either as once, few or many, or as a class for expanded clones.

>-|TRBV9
ASSVDPGLYGYT
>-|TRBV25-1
ASSELGGWDEQF
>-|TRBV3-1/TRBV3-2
ASSQHPRAQY
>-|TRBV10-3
AISGAEDTQY
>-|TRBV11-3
ASSSSGSQVDTQY
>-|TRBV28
ASSLARQLETQY
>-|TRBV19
ASSPYTTGNYGYT
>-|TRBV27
ASRGQGRGNTQY
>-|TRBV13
ASSLAGGPGETQY
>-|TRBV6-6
ASSTQVKAF
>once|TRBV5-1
ASSLVGGTTEAF
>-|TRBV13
ASSQQGNGYT
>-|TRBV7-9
ASSRAGTVPYEQY
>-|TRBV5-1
ASSLLGQGASGELF
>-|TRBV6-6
ASRRTGWGETQY
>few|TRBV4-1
ASSQFRNGGNTEAF
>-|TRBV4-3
ASSLKWPQADTQY
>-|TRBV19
ASSIPGLESGELF
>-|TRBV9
ASSSQGNTEAF
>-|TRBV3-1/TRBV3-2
ASSQLAGSNSPLH
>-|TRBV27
ASSLRTTMAGELF
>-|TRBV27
ASSFRGGYNSPLH
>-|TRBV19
ASSRADKPYYGYT
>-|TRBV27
ASRYNRGGGTDTQY
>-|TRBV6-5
ASSMDRYGEAF
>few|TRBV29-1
SVGHYNEQF
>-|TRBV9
ASSPAGGEAF
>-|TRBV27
ASSLSGALVPNQPQH
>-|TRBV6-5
AIAQGPEAF
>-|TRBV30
AWKRSANTEAF
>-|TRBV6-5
ASRRTASSYEQY
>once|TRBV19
ASSTTAGNTIY
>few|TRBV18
ASSPTAGEAF